What follows is one TCR beta chain and its context. Its antigen has not been determined. Base qualities are missing; no much larger clone stands one base away. TCRbeta CDR3 regions were amplified from genomic DNA by means of the immunoSEQ Assay, a bias-controlled multiplex PCR. In the source study's methods: Nucleated cell counts per sample were estimated from amplification of reference gene primers within the assay. Sequence reads were collapsed and filtered to measure the absolute abundance of every unique TCRbeta CDR3 rearrangement. For each sample, productive Simpson clonality was calculated by taking the square root of Simpson's diversity index across productive rearrangements. TCRdb limited this immuneACCESS table to in-frame rearrangements with V and J called. A share of clones is missing; checked studies link under half to unresolved V genes, and the rest is unexplained. The DNA gave D and trimming, while V, J and clone size come from that table. This sample is represented by approximately 270,000 clones; 70% to 90% of them were singletons. Roughly 0.87% of the sample belongs to the ten largest clones.

The data originate from a study of blood T cell repertoires in COVID-19 (dated by TCRdb to 2018 to 2020). Context from the whole study: Samples covering the acute and convalescent phases of COVID-19 were provided by collaborators in the United States, Italy and Spain. The material from the prospective study consisted of cDNA or gDNA derived from T cells, B-cell-depleted T cells, or PBMCs. Subjects who had been exposed to COVID-19, were actively infected with it, or had recovered from it provided the deeply sampled blood TCRbeta repertoires that made up the dataset. The repertoires were released in a freely available public database meant as a resource for research on the immune response to SARS-CoV-2. The samples were drawn from the first 160 participants of the ongoing ImmuneRACE study and from some 1,300 subjects provided by 6 global collaborators. A de-identified subject ID, COVID-19 status, age in years and sex were almost always included in the sample metadata. Where available, HLA class I and class II types were obtained from metadata supplied by the sample provider rather than from assay-based typing.

Germline trimming: 2 bases from V, 12 bases from J; junction bases outside gene matches: 9. The germline V gene (reference sequence) provides CDR1 GTSNPN and CDR2 SVGIG. Reading from cysteine to phenylalanine, the CDR3 counts 14 amino acids. Just CDR3 DNA is preserved here, 42 bases in frame from base 1. One collaborating source in Seattle enrolled patients during active infection and followed them longitudinally through the course of disease. The collaborating institutions used their own protocols to collect whole blood in K2EDTA tubes. For TCRbeta analysis, collaborators shipped samples in one of three forms: frozen whole blood, isolated PBMCs, or DNA extracted from either of those sample types. The full study reports these points: The quantity of clinical and demographic metadata differed by source and by participant and was supplied without curation.

Rearrangement joined TRBV30 to TRBJ1-3, with TRBD1 identical over 11 junction bases. The sample was peripheral blood. This TCR was sampled from a human donor with COVID-19, enrolled during active disease. The donor label of this sample is uncertain. The DNA is as follows: TGTGCCTGGAGTCTCGGGACAGGGGGTATTAACATATATTTT. It specifies CAWSLGTGGINIYF.